Listed here are 2 T cell receptor beta chains from one sample, sequenced in a study of identical twins' blood T cells. TCRdb used MiXCR to reprocess the 5' RACE reads, holding one entry per CDR3 protein. The table has 300,000 to 400,000 distinct CDR3 sequences, 25% to 35% seen once. Sequencing was carried out using PBMCs. These receptors all stem from a woman aged 18 to 49 in good health.

This clonotype came up a few times. This chain uses TRBV30 with TRBJ2-1; D possibly corresponds to TRBD1 (5 bases). Per the germline V gene, CDR1 is GTSNPN and CDR2 is SVGIG (reference sequence). This CDR3 has 14 amino acids. Trimming removed 6 bases from V and 2 bases from J, with 14 bases in between. CDR3 nucleotides: TGTGCCTGCCTCGGAGTGGACACCTACAATGAGCAGTTCTTC. Translating it yields CACLGVDTYNEQFF.

V and J are TRBV3-1 and TRBJ1-6; no definite D call. The CDR3 runs to 14 residues. The V gene lost 0 bases and the J gene lost 12 bases, with 12 bases spanning the gap. The germline CDR1 and CDR2 sequences are LGHDT and YNNKEL (reference sequence). The CDR3 loop is CASSQDPVMRPLHF. The DNA of the CDR3 is TGTGCCAGCAGCCAAGATCCGGTAATGAGACCCCTCCACTTT.